This TCR beta chain is drawn from a study of T cells in Graves' hyperthyroidism and ophthalmopathy. TCR beta CDR3 region amplification was performed from RNA transcripts. First-round RT-PCR of the TCR CDR3 relied on the HTBI primer set. TCRdb re-derived calls from the multiplex PCR reads in MiXCR, one entry per CDR3 protein. The table shows about 360,000 distinct CDR3 sequences, with 13% occurring only once. The diagnoses drew upon clinical symptoms, serum thyroxine and TRAb, thyroid ultrasound and orbital computed tomography. The table lists this clonotype with many counts. Its antigen is still unknown. J lost 7 bases, V lost 8 bases, and 10 bases had no gene match. There are 13 residues in the CDR3. Per the germline V gene, CDR1 is SGHTA and CDR2 is FQGTGA. Study observations and caveats: Blood held most thyroid clonotypes expanded above 0.001 frequency.

The sample was blood. The source is a woman under 30 with Graves' hyperthyroidism. The chain employs TRBV7-3 and TRBJ1-1; TRBD1 aligns across 7 bases. The CDR3 here is CASLPTPGGEAFF. The CDR3 DNA sequence: TGTGCCAGCCTACCAACTCCAGGGGGTGAAGCTTTCTTT.